This T cell receptor beta chain was sequenced for a study of OX40 agonist ivuxolimab in advanced cancers. Comment on this clone: Its matching antigen is unknown.

Germline V lookup: CDR1 LNHNV, CDR2 YYDKDF (reference sequence). The CDR3 loop spans 13 amino acids. Trimming pared 4 bases from V and 0 bases from J, leaving 1 base between. Libraries were prepared by immunoSEQ multiplex PCR; TCRdb keeps only in-frame clonotypes and omits some of them. Of 95,000 to 100,000 clones in the sample, approximately 93% are singletons; the top ten hold roughly 0.27%. Researchers took blood at baseline, on cycle 4 day 1, and on cycle 7 day 1. Study-wide points: CD4+ and CD8+ blood T cells expanded clonally by week 6 at 0.1 to 3.0 mg/kg.

The gene calls are TRBV15 and TRBJ2-6; no clear D. The clonotype was recovered from an adult with an advanced solid tumor such as melanoma, head and neck, liver or kidney cancer. Source: CD4+ or CD8+ T cells sorted from blood, taken in a trial of the OX40 agonist ivuxolimab. The CDR3 nucleotides are TGTGCCACCAGCAACTCTGGGGCCAACGTCCTGACTTTC. Translation gives CATSNSGANVLTF.